The rows below give T cell receptor beta chains drawn from one sample of a study of Ad26.COV2.S vaccination and SARS-CoV-2 variants. Here immunoSEQ multiplex PCR was the method, and the copy in TCRdb shows in-frame clones only, minus some. The data contain just under 250,000 clones, around 87% of them singletons. Sequences were derived from peripheral blood, sampled in a trial of Ad26.COV2.S vaccine versus placebo. The receptor set was obtained from a person aged 18-65 years who received the Ad26.COV2.S COVID-19 vaccine or a placebo. Each CDR3 is given with its conserved first and last residue. Fields, in order: clone size, V gene, D gene, J gene, CDR3 DNA, CDR3 protein. A D gene is named only where the DNA matches it firmly. Clone size is shown for a subset of rows, as once, few, many or a class of expanded clone.

>NA|TRBV30|NA|TRBJ1-5
TGTGCCTGGAGTGTAGCGGGTGACCAGCCCCAGCATTTT
CAWSVAGDQPQHF
>NA|TRBV11-2|NA|TRBJ1-1
TGTGCCAGCAGCTCTCTGGGGGAGCTTGGAGCTTTCTTT
CASSSLGELGAFF
>NA|TRBV12-3/TRBV12-4|NA|TRBJ2-5
TGTGCCAGCAGTTTATCCCTCGTCAGGACCCAGTACTTC
CASSLSLVRTQYF
>NA|TRBV6-2/TRBV6-3|NA|TRBJ2-2
TGTGCCAGCAGTTGGGTAGCGGTTAACACCGGGGAGCTGTTTTTT
CASSWVAVNTGELFF
>NA|TRBV4-2|NA|TRBJ2-1
TGTGCCAGCAGCCCGCGAGAGGGTAAGCGCTACGAGTCCAATGAGCAGTTCTTC
CASSPREGKRYESNEQFF
>NA|TRBV9|NA|TRBJ2-2
TGTGCCAGCGGAAAATACAGGGCCGGGGAGCTGTTTTTT
CASGKYRAGELFF
>NA|TRBV28|NA|TRBJ2-7
TGTGCCAGCAGTTTTGAGGGGTTAGTTTCCTACGAGCAGTACTTC
CASSFEGLVSYEQYF
>NA|TRBV2|TRBD1|TRBJ2-3
TGTGCCAGCAACACAGGGGGTTATGGCACAGATACGCAGTATTTT
CASNTGGYGTDTQYF
>once|TRBV30|NA|TRBJ1-5
TGTGCCTGGAGTGTGGGCCAGGGTCAGCCCCAGCATTTT
CAWSVGQGQPQHF
>NA|TRBV28|NA|TRBJ2-7
TGTGCCAGCAATACTCCGGGACGGGGAACCTACGAGCAGTACTTC
CASNTPGRGTYEQYF
>NA|TRBV7-2|NA|TRBJ1-2
TGTGCCAGCAGTAAGGACATCTATGGCTACACCTTC
CASSKDIYGYTF